The 4 T cell receptor beta chains given below trace back to one sample, sequenced in a study of blood T cell repertoires in COVID-19. The repertoire was sequenced with immunoSEQ multiplex PCR; TCRdb's copy has only in-frame clones and lacks some. The profile covers approximately 290,000 clones, with roughly 90% appearing a single time and around 4.3% taken by the ten largest. The sample comprised PBMCs or T cells enriched from blood (not recorded which). The receptors stem from a woman in her late teens or twenties with acute COVID-19.

V gene TRBV6-5 combines with J gene TRBJ1-1; 7 bases fit TRBD1. The J segment lost 4 bases and the V segment lost 3 bases, leaving 2 bases of the junction unmatched. The CDR3 loop spans 13 amino acids. Germline CDR1 reads MNHEY; CDR2 reads SVGAGI. As DNA, the CDR3 is TGTGCCAGCAGTTATGCAGGGGGCACTGAAGCTTTCTTT. This translates into CASSYAGGTEAFF.

The chain recombines TRBV7-2 with TRBJ1-4; no firm D call. There are 16 residues in the CDR3. The germline gives CDR1 SGHTA, CDR2 FQGNSA. V gave up 3 bases and J gave up 0 bases, with 11 bases separating them. The CDR3 DNA sequence: TGTGCCAGCAGCTTCCGCGGTCCCCCAACTAATGAAAAACTGTTTTTT. Translating gives CASSFRGPPTNEKLFF. Looking up the rest from reference TRBV7-2 and TRBJ1-4 gives the full variable domain: GAGVSQSPSNKVTEKGKDVELRCDPISGHTALYWYRQSLGQGLEFLIYFQGNSAPDKSGLPSDRFSAERTGGSVSTLTIQRTQQEDSAVYLCASSFRGPPTNEKLFFGSGTQLSVL.

The CDR3 region is CASSLGLAGETDTQYF. CDR3 sequence (DNA): TGTGCCAGCAGTTTGGGACTAGCGGGAGAAACAGATACGCAGTATTTT. The chain employs TRBV28 and TRBJ2-3, with 14 bases matching TRBD2. The CDR3 extends over 16 amino acids. The germline CDR1 and CDR2 sequences are MDHEN and SYDVKM. Trimming at V came to 3 bases and at J to 3 bases, leaving 2 bases not matched to a gene.

The chain carries TRBV18 and TRBJ1-4; D gene unclear. Trimming pared 2 bases from V and 8 bases from J, leaving 9 bases between. CDR3 size: 13 residues. CDR1 is KGHSH, CDR2 LQKENI, per germline. The CDR3 bases are TGTGCCAGCTCACCAAGCGAGAGGGAAAAACTGTTTTTT. Protein sequence: CASSPSEREKLFF. Using reference TRBV18 and TRBJ1-4 for the parts outside the CDR3, the full variable domain is NAGVMQNPRHLVRRRGQEARLRCSPMKGHSHVYWYRQLPEEGLKFMVYLQKENIIDESGMPKERFSAEFPKEGPSILRIQQVVRGDSAAYFCASSPSEREKLFFGSGTQLSVL.